These 27 T cell receptor beta chains came from one sample sequenced in a study of blood T cell repertoires in COVID-19. Using immunoSEQ multiplex PCR, the repertoire was profiled, and TCRdb retains in-frame clones only, with some absent. The data hold 65,000 to 95,000 clones, with roughly nine tenths observed a single time. Sequencing was performed on peripheral blood. These receptors all stem from a man under 40 with acute or convalescent COVID-19.

The chain uses TRBV30 and TRBJ2-7, with D possibly being TRBD1 (6 bases). The germline V and J ends were trimmed by 3 bases and 4 bases, with 13 bases remaining between them. The CDR3 totals 13 residues. Germline CDR1 is GTSNPN and CDR2 is SVGIG (reference sequence). For the CDR3, the DNA is TGTGCCTGGAGCAGGGGTGCGGGTTACGAGCAGTACTTC. As protein: CAWSRGAGYEQYF.

The gene calls are TRBV2 and TRBJ2-1; 11 bases are a match to TRBD2. J was trimmed by 3 bases and V by 6 bases; bases with no gene match: 1. The germline V gene encodes CDR1 SNHLY and CDR2 FYNNEI. This CDR3 comprises 14 residues. The CDR3 sequence is CASRLAGVYNEQFF. In nucleotides, the CDR3 is TGTGCCAGCAGACTAGCGGGAGTCTACAATGAGCAGTTCTTC.

The rearrangement uses TRBV6-5 and TRBJ2-7; 9 nucleotides align to TRBD2. Germline CDR1 and CDR2: MNHEY and SVGAGI. This CDR3 is built from 15 residues. Unmatched junction bases numbered 7, after V lost 5 bases and J lost 2 bases. CDR3 amino acids: CASSPSTSGTYEQYF. In DNA form, the CDR3 reads TGTGCCAGCAGTCCCTCGACTAGCGGTACCTACGAGCAGTACTTC.

The genes are TRBV5-1 and TRBJ2-7; TRBD1 agrees at 9 bases. The CDR3 has 16 amino acids. Germline values: CDR1 SGHRS, CDR2 YFSETQ. V dropped 2 bases and J dropped 3; count of bases not matched to a gene: 9. The chain's CDR3 is CASSFGTGPKIYEQYF. The DNA for the CDR3 is TGCGCCAGCAGCTTTGGGACAGGGCCGAAGATCTACGAGCAGTACTTC.

The chain has TRBV2 and TRBJ1-2, with D possibly matching TRBD1 (5 bases). V was trimmed by 7 bases and J by 8 bases, leaving 17 bases between them. CDR3 length: 13 residues. Germline values: CDR1 SNHLY, CDR2 FYNNEI. Written as DNA, the CDR3 is TGTGCCAGCAATCTACAGGCCGTGGGGGGCTACACCTTC. Protein product: CASNLQAVGGYTF. Full variable domain (missing parts from reference TRBV2 and TRBJ1-2): EPEVTQTPSHQVTQMGQEVILRCVPISNHLYFYWYRQILGQKVEFLVSFYNNEISEKSEIFDDQFSVERPDGSNFTLKIRSTKLEDSAMYFCASNLQAVGGYTFGSGTRLTVV.

This clone was seen once. The chain employs TRBV30 and TRBJ2-1; D might be TRBD2 (6 bases). V lost 5 bases and J lost 10, with 9 bases in between. This CDR3 contains 10 residues. From germline, CDR1 is GTSNPN and CDR2 SVGIG (reference sequence). CDR3 loop: CAWGAGEQFF. DNA for the CDR3: TGTGCCTGGGGGGCGGGGGAGCAGTTCTTC.

This rearrangement joins TRBV4-1 to TRBJ2-4; 8 bases are shared with TRBD1. CDR1 MGHRA and CDR2 YSYEKL come from the germline V gene. With V trimmed by 1 base and J by 2 bases, 4 bases remained unmatched. The CDR3 runs to 16 residues. In DNA form, the CDR3 reads TGCGCCAGCAGCCAAGGAGACAGGGGACCCAAAAACATTCAGTACTTC. It is translated as CASSQGDRGPKNIQYF.

This clone was found a few times. The chain uses TRBV7-2 and TRBJ2-7; no firm D call. This CDR3 region has 12 residues. Germline V gives CDR1 SGHTA, CDR2 FQGNSA. V lost 3 bases and J 2 bases, leaving 5 bases between the germline ends. The CDR3 nucleotides are TGTGCCAGCAGCTTCAGGCCCTACGAGCAGTACTTC. This gives the protein CASSFRPYEQYF.

For the CDR3, the DNA is TGTGCCAGCGCCACTAGCGGGAGTTACGAGCAGTACTTC. This codes for CASATSGSYEQYF. The V call is TRBV7-2, the J call TRBJ2-7, with 11 positions matching TRBD2. Germline lookup yields CDR1 SGHTA and CDR2 FQGNSA. V gave up 8 bases and J gave up 4 bases; unmatched junction bases: 4. CDR3 length: 13 residues.

The V call is TRBV20-1, the J call TRBJ1-1, with D uncertain. This CDR3 region has 11 residues. Trimming pared 5 bases from V and 5 bases from J, leaving 9 bases between. The V gene's germline CDR1 is DFQATT and CDR2 SNEGSKA (reference sequence). The CDR3 loop is CSAPRETEAFF. In DNA form, the CDR3 reads TGCAGTGCTCCCCGCGAAACTGAAGCTTTCTTT.

The gene calls are TRBV7-8 and TRBJ2-7, with 7 bases lining up with TRBD1. This CDR3 spans 14 amino acids. Unmatched junction bases numbered 7, after V lost 5 bases and J lost 3 bases. CDR1 and CDR2 from the germline V gene are SGHVS and FQNEAQ. The CDR3 loop is CASSLRDSRYEQYF. CDR3 in DNA: TGTGCCAGCAGCCTCCGGGACAGCCGCTACGAGCAGTACTTC.

The chain links TRBV3-1 (or the pseudogene TRBV3-2) to TRBJ2-1; TRBD2 aligns across 9 bases. CDR1 LGHDT and CDR2 YNNKEL come from the germline V gene (reference sequence). V dropped 4 bases and J dropped 0; count of bases not matched to a gene: 7. The CDR3 loop spans 17 amino acids. CDR3 coding DNA: TGTGCCAGCAGCCCCTGGACTAGCGCAAGCTCCTACAATGAGCAGTTCTTC. Translation gives CASSPWTSASSYNEQFF.

V gene TRBV11-2 combines with J gene TRBJ2-7; D is unresolved. CDR3 size: 13 residues. With 3 bases removed from V and 1 base from J, the gap between germline ends came to 7 bases. Germline-derived CDR1 and CDR2 are SGHAT and FQNNGV. The CDR3 protein is CASSFGRSYEQYF. The CDR3, as DNA: TGTGCCAGCAGCTTCGGCAGGTCCTACGAGCAGTACTTC.

V usage is TRBV4-3 and J usage is TRBJ2-1; TRBD2 agrees at 11 bases. There are 17 residues in the CDR3. V lost 1 base and J lost 6; bases outside the gene matches: 8. The germline gives CDR1 LGHNA, CDR2 YSLEER. The CDR3: CASSQGGGTSGLNEQFF. The CDR3 DNA reads as TGCGCCAGCAGCCAAGGGGGGGGGACTAGCGGACTCAATGAGCAGTTCTTC.

This clone was seen only once. The chain links TRBV5-6 to TRBJ2-2; D not resolved. V lost 1 base, J lost 1 base, and 11 bases lay in between. This CDR3 is built from 16 residues. The germline V gene encodes CDR1 SGHDT and CDR2 YYEEEE. The CDR3 region is CASSLLGGQNTGELFF. CDR3 in DNA: TGTGCCAGCAGCTTGCTTGGCGGCCAGAACACCGGGGAGCTGTTTTTT.

The chain recombines TRBV2 with TRBJ2-7; 8 bases fit TRBD2. The CDR3 has 14 amino acids. Germline loops: CDR1 SNHLY, CDR2 FYNNEI. V gave up 3 bases and J gave up 3 bases; unmatched junction bases: 4. In DNA form, the CDR3 reads TGTGCCAGCAGTGAGACTAGCGCCAACTACGAGCAGTACTTC. Translating gives CASSETSANYEQYF.

This chain links TRBV11-2 with TRBJ2-7; 7 bases map to TRBD2. With V trimmed by 2 bases and J by 3 bases, 4 bases remained unmatched. This CDR3 has 14 residues. CDR1 and CDR2 from the germline V gene are SGHAT and FQNNGV. CDR3 in amino acids: CASSLSGGSYEQYF. The CDR3 bases are TGTGCCAGCAGCTTATCCGGCGGGAGCTACGAGCAGTACTTC.

The chain has TRBV24-1 and TRBJ2-1; no clear D. This CDR3 contains 13 residues. V shed 5 bases and J shed 3 bases, with 7 bases lying between them. The germline CDR1 and CDR2 sequences are KGHDR and SFDVKD. CDR3 coding DNA: TGTGCCACCAGTGTAGGCGGCTACAATGAGCAGTTCTTC. As protein: CATSVGGYNEQFF.

For the CDR3, the DNA is TGTGCCAGTAGTATAGGAGGGAGCAATCAGCCCCAGCATTTT. Translating it yields CASSIGGSNQPQHF. The chain is built from TRBV19 and TRBJ1-5, with D unclear. Germline V lookup: CDR1 LNHDA, CDR2 SQIVND (reference sequence). V lost 1 base, J lost 1 base, and 5 bases lay in between. This CDR3 spans 14 amino acids.

This chain links TRBV18 with TRBJ2-5; TRBD2 matches at 9 bases. The V gene's germline CDR1 is KGHSH and CDR2 LQKENI. CDR3 length: 15 residues. J gave up 4 bases and V 4 bases, and 7 bases lay outside the gene matches. Here the CDR3 DNA reads TGTGCCAGCTCACTGGGGCAAGCGGGAGGAGAGACCCAGTACTTC. Translation gives CASSLGQAGGETQYF.

CDR3 coding DNA: TGTGCCAGCTGCGGGGCTAGCAAAAAGACCCAGTACTTC. It translates to CASCGASKKTQYF. V gene TRBV14 combines with J gene TRBJ2-5; possibly TRBD2 for D (6 bases). The CDR3 consists of 13 residues. Germline lookup yields CDR1 SGHDN and CDR2 FVKESK. V lost 8 bases, J lost 6 bases, and 16 bases lay in between.

This clone appeared once. This chain links TRBV4-1 with TRBJ2-1, with 7 bases identical to TRBD2. Germline CDR1 MGHRA, CDR2 YSYEKL. The length of the CDR3 is 16 residues. With 8 bases clipped from V and 4 bases from J, the junction kept 14 bases outside the gene matches. The CDR3 sequence: CASSTSANLNYNEQFF. The CDR3 coding sequence is TGCGCCAGCTCTACTAGCGCCAACTTAAATTACAATGAGCAGTTCTTC.

The rearrangement joins TRBV13 to TRBJ2-3, with D possibly being TRBD2 (5 bases). Trimming pared 5 bases from V and 1 base from J, leaving 22 bases between. Germline CDR1 and CDR2: PRHDT and FYEKMQ (reference sequence). The CDR3 length is 18 residues. CDR3 nucleotides: TGTGCCAGCAGCCCCCGCTCCCAGCGGACGTCTGGCACAGATACGCAGTATTTT. Protein product: CASSPRSQRTSGTDTQYF. The whole variable domain, remainder taken from reference TRBV13 and TRBJ2-3, is AAGVIQSPRHLIKEKRETATLKCYPIPRHDTVYWYQQGPGQDPQFLISFYEKMQSDKGSIPDRFSAQQFSDYHSELNMSSLELGDSALYFCASSPRSQRTSGTDTQYFGPGTRLTVL.

The V and J genes are TRBV29-1 and TRBJ2-5; 9 positions agree with TRBD1. V dropped 2 bases and J dropped 4; count of bases not matched to a gene: 11. The CDR3 is made up of 16 amino acids. Germline V gene sequence: CDR1 SQVTM, CDR2 ANQGSEA. The CDR3 DNA reads TGCAGCGTTGAACGTGTAACAGGGGGCCGGGGAGAGACCCAGTACTTC. Encoded protein: CSVERVTGGRGETQYF.

CDR3: CASSLDAREAEAFF. The CDR3 DNA is TGTGCCAGCAGCTTAGATGCCAGGGAGGCTGAAGCTTTCTTT. The chain combines TRBV7-2 with TRBJ1-1; possible D gene TRBD1, 5 bases. Per the germline V gene, CDR1 is SGHTA and CDR2 is FQGNSA. Trimming left V 1 base short and J 6 bases short, with 12 bases between. The CDR3 consists of 14 residues.

This chain uses TRBV7-9 with TRBJ1-4; 10 nucleotides align to TRBD1. V was clipped by 3 bases and J by 4 bases; unmatched bases: 8. CDR3 length: 17 amino acids. Germline CDR1 reads SEHNR; CDR2 reads FQNEAQ (reference sequence). This chain's CDR3 is CASSFPGQGRSNEKLFF. The DNA of the CDR3 is TGTGCCAGCAGCTTTCCGGGACAGGGGCGTAGTAATGAAAAACTGTTTTTT.

The chain links TRBV18 to TRBJ2-7; 8 bases match TRBD2. The germline gives CDR1 KGHSH, CDR2 LQKENI. V lost 2 bases, J lost 4 bases, and 7 bases stayed unmatched. The CDR3 covers 15 residues. The CDR3 spells CASSPRTGGKYEQYF. The CDR3 region has the DNA TGTGCCAGCTCACCAAGAACGGGAGGGAAGTACGAGCAGTACTTC. The complete variable domain, with remaining parts taken from reference TRBV18 and TRBJ2-7, reads NAGVMQNPRHLVRRRGQEARLRCSPMKGHSHVYWYRQLPEEGLKFMVYLQKENIIDESGMPKERFSAEFPKEGPSILRIQQVVRGDSAAYFCASSPRTGGKYEQYFGPGTRLTVT.